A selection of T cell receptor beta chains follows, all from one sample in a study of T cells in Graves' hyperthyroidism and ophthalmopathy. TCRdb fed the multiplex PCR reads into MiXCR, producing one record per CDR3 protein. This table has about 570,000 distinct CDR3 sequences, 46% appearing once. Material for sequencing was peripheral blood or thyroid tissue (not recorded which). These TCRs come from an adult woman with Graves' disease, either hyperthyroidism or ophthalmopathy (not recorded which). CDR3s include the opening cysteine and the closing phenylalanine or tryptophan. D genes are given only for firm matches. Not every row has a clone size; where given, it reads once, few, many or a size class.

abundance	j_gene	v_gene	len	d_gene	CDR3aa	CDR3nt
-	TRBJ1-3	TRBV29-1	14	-	CSVVAASSGNTIYF	TGCAGCGTTGTGGCAGCGAGCTCTGGAAACACCATATATTTT
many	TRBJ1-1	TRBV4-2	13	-	CASSQDTGAEAFF	TGTGCCAGCAGCCAAGATACGGGGGCTGAAGCTTTCTTT
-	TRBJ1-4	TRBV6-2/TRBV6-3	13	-	CASSYVRNEKLFF	TGTGCCAGCAGTTATGTCCGGAATGAAAAACTGTTTTTT
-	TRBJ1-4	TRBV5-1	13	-	CASSSGADEKLFF	TGCGCCAGCAGCAGTGGGGCGGATGAAAAACTGTTTTTT
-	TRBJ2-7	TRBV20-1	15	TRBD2	CSASGAQGRVGEQYF	TGCAGTGCTAGTGGGGCGCAAGGGAGGGTCGGCGAGCAGTACTTC
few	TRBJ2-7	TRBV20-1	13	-	CSARVPPNHEQYF	TGCAGTGCTAGAGTTCCCCCAAACCACGAGCAGTACTTC
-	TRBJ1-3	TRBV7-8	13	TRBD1	CASSLGAGGTIYF	TGTGCCAGCAGCTTAGGGGCAGGGGGCACCATATATTTT
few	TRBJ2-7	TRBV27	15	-	CASSQQSGPVYEQYF	TGTGCCAGCAGTCAACAGTCGGGGCCGGTCTACGAGCAGTACTTC
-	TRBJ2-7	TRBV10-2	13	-	CAISVPGVYEQYF	TGTGCCATCAGTGTCCCGGGAGTCTACGAGCAGTACTTC
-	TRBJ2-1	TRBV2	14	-	CASMRQLSYNEQFF	TGTGCCAGCATGAGGCAACTTTCCTACAATGAGCAGTTCTTC
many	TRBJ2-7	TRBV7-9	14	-	CASSLQGAPYEQYF	TGTGCCAGCAGCCTCCAGGGTGCCCCCTACGAGCAGTACTTC
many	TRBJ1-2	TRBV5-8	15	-	CASSLSPGGTYGYTF	TGTGCCAGCAGCTTGTCCCCTGGGGGAACCTATGGCTACACCTTC